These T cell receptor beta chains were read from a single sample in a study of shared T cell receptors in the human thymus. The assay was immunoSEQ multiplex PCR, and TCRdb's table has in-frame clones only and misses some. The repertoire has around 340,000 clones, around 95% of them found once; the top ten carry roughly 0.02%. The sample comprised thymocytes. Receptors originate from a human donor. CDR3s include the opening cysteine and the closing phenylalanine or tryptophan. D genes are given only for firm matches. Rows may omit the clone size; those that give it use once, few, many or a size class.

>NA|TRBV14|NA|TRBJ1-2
TGTGCCAGCAGCCCAGGATATAGAGGCTACACCTTC
CASSPGYRGYTF
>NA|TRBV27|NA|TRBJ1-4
TGTGCCAGCAGTCCTAGTCCGGGACGGGTAAGGGAAAAACTGTTTTTT
CASSPSPGRVREKLFF
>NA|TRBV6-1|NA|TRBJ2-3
TGTGCCAGCAGTGAATGGGCTAGGGATTACACAGATACGCAGTATTTT
CASSEWARDYTDTQYF
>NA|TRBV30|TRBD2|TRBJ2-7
TGTGCCTGGAGAGCCCGGGGCGGGAGAGGAGACGAGCAGTACTTC
CAWRARGGRGDEQYF
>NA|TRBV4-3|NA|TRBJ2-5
TGCGCCAGCAGCCAAGACCCTCCACAGACTGGGAGGCAGTACTTC
CASSQDPPQTGRQYF
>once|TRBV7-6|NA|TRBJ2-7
TGTGCCAGCACCCAGGGCGCGGGAACGGGACCCTACGAGCAGTACTTC
CASTQGAGTGPYEQYF
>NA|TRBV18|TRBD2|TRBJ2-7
TGTGCCAGCTCACCGGTAAGCGGGAGACAACTCAGAGGGGGTACCTACGAGCAGTACTTC
CASSPVSGRQLRGGTYEQYF
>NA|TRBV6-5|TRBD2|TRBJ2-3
TGTGCCAGCAGCCTTAGCGGGAGGGGAAAAGATACGCAGTATTTT
CASSLSGRGKDTQYF
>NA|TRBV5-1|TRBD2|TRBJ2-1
TGCGCCAGCAGCTTGCGGCTAGCGGGAGGCCCAAATGAGCAGTTCTTC
CASSLRLAGGPNEQFF
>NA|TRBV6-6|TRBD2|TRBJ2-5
TGTGCCAGCAGTCCTTCGGGGGGGGTTAAAGAGACCCAGTACTTC
CASSPSGGVKETQYF
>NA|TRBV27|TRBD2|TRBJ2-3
TGTGCCAGCAGTTTAAATCGACAAGCGGGAGGACCTCTCAGCACAGATACGCAGTATTTT
CASSLNRQAGGPLSTDTQYF
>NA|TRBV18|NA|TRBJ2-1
TGTGCCAGCTCACCACGATGGACTGGAGATGAGCAGTTCTTC
CASSPRWTGDEQFF
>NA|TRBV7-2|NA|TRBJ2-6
TGTGCCAGCAGCCCCCGGGGCGACAGGGAGGCTGGGGCCAACGTCCTGACTTTC
CASSPRGDREAGANVLTF
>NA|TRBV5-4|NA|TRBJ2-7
TGTGCCAGCAGCTTTGCAGGGTCCCACGAGCAGTACTTC
CASSFAGSHEQYF
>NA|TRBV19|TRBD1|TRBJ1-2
TGTGCCAGTAGTAGGGACAGCTATGGCTACACCTTC
CASSRDSYGYTF
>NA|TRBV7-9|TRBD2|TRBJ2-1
TGTGCCAGCAGCCCGTTAGCGGGTTACTCCTACAATGAGCAGTTCTTC
CASSPLAGYSYNEQFF
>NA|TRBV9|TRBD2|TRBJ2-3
TGTGCCAGCAGCCAGCGGGAGGGCTTGACAGATACGCAGTATTTT
CASSQREGLTDTQYF
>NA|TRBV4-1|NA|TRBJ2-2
TGCGCCAGCAGCCTCTACCTAACTCCGGGGGTGAACACCGGGGAGCTGTTTTTT
CASSLYLTPGVNTGELFF
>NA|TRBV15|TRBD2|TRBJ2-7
TGTGCCACCAGCAGAGATCTGGCGGGAGGCTACGAGCAGTACTTC
CATSRDLAGGYEQYF
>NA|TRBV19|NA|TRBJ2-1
TGTGCCAGTAGTATACCCGGACTGAACTACAATGAGCAGTTCTTC
CASSIPGLNYNEQFF
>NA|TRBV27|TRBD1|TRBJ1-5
TGTGCCAGCAGTTTAAAATTCAGGCAGGGGGGCAATCAGCCCCAGCATTTT
CASSLKFRQGGNQPQHF
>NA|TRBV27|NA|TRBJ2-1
TGTGCCAGCAGGGACTACTACAATGAGCAGTTCTTC
CASRDYYNEQFF
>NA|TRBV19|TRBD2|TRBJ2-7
TGTGCCAGTAGTCAAAACCCTTGGACTAGCGGGTTTCGCGTACAGTACTTC
CASSQNPWTSGFRVQYF
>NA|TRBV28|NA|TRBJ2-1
TGTGCCAGCAGTTCCAGATACCCCCCCGATGAGCAGTTCTTC
CASSSRYPPDEQFF
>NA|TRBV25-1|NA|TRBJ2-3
TGTGCCAGCAGTTCTTCTCGGGTTCTACTAGACACAGATACGCAGTATTTT
CASSSSRVLLDTDTQYF
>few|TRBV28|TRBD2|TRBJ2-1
TGTGCCAGCAGCTACGGGACTAGCGGGAGTTGGTCCCCCAATGAGCAGTTCTTC
CASSYGTSGSWSPNEQFF
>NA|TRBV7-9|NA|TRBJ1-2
TGTGCCAGCAGCTTAGCCCCTGTAGGCAAAGGGGTCGCTAACTATGGCTACACCTTC
CASSLAPVGKGVANYGYTF
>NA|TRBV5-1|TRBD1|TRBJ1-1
TGCGCCAGCAGCACGGGCGCTCTACAGGGGGCGATGAACACTGAAGCTTTCTTT
CASSTGALQGAMNTEAFF
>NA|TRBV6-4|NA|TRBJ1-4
TGTGCCAGCAGGAAGGGTCATGTCATAACTAATGAAAAACTGTTTTTT
CASRKGHVITNEKLFF
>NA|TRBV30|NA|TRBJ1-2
TGTGCCTGGAGTGTACGGTTGGCGGAACATAACTATGGCTACACCTTC
CAWSVRLAEHNYGYTF
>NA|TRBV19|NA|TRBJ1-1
TGTGCCAGTAGTATGAGCAGGGCAAGTCTAATGAACACTGAAGCTTTCTTT
CASSMSRASLMNTEAFF
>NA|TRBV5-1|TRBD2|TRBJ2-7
TGCGCCAGCAGCTTGGGGGAAGCGGGAGACTACGAGCAGTACTTC
CASSLGEAGDYEQYF
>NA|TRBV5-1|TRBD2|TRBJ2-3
TGCGCCAGCAGCTTTCGGACTAGCGGGGTCGGGCATACGCAGTATTTT
CASSFRTSGVGHTQYF
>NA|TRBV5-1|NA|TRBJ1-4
TGCGCCAGCAGCTTGGGAAGGCTGCCGGGGGAAAAACTGTTTTTT
CASSLGRLPGEKLFF
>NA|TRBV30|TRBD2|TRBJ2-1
TGTGCCTGGAGTGTACTAGCGGGAGGGCCCAACCTATACAATGAGCAGTTCTTC
CAWSVLAGGPNLYNEQFF
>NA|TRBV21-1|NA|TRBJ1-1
TGTGCCAGCAGCAAAGGGGAACGGGTTGAAGCTTTCTTT
CASSKGERVEAFF
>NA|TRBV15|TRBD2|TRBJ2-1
TGTGCCACCAATCAGAGGCCTAGCGGGCCTAGGGGGTCCTACAATGAGCAGTTCTTC
CATNQRPSGPRGSYNEQFF
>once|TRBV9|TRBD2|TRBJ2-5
TGTGCCAGCAGCCATGGACTAGCGGGAGTACAAGAGACCCAGTACTTC
CASSHGLAGVQETQYF
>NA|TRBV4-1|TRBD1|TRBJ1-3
TGCGCCAGCAGCCATAGCGGACAGGTTCGCTCTAACTTCTCTGGAAACACCATATATTTT
CASSHSGQVRSNFSGNTIYF
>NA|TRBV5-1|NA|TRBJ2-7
TGCGCCAGCAGCTCGCCTTCTAGAGGGAGGACCGCTGTGCACGAGCAGTACTTC
CASSSPSRGRTAVHEQYF
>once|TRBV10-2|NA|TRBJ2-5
TGCGCCAGCAGTGATGGGACCCCGGGCGCGGAGACCCAGTACTTC
CASSDGTPGAETQYF
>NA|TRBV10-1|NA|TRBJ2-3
TGCGCCAGCAGTGAGTTCGGCAGGAGAGTGGGCACAGATACGCAGTATTTT
CASSEFGRRVGTDTQYF
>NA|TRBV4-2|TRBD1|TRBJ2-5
TGTGCCAGCAGCCCCTGGGACAGGGAGCGCCAAGAAGAGACCCAGTACTTC
CASSPWDRERQEETQYF
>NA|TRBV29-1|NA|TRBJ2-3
TGCAGCGTTGTATGGCCCATCTGGTTAGATACGCAGTATTTT
CSVVWPIWLDTQYF
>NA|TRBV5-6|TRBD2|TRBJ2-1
TGTGCCAGCAGCAGATTAGCGGGCCTGAGCTCCTACAATGAGCAGTTCTTC
CASSRLAGLSSYNEQFF
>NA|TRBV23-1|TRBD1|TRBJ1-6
TGCGCCAGCACGTTCACAGGGGAGGGAAATTCACCCCTCCACTTT
CASTFTGEGNSPLHF
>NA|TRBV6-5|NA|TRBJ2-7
TGTGCCAGACAGGAGGGATACGAGCAGTACTTC
CARQEGYEQYF
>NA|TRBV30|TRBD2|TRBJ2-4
TGTGCCTGTCTCCGGGAGCGGGATAGAGCCAAAAACATTCAGTACTTC
CACLRERDRAKNIQYF
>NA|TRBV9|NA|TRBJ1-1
TGTGCCAGCAGCGTAGGAGGAGCGAAAACCCTGAACACTGAAGCTTTCTTT
CASSVGGAKTLNTEAFF
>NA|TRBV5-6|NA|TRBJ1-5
TGTGCCAGCAGCTTCGGGGGGACGCGGCAGCCCCAGCATTTT
CASSFGGTRQPQHF
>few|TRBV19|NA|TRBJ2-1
TGTGCCAGTAGTTCACATAAGAGCTCCTACAATGAGCAGTTCTTC
CASSSHKSSYNEQFF
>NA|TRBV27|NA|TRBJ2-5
TGTGCCAGCAGGCGCCCGGGAGAGACCCAGTACTTC
CASRRPGETQYF
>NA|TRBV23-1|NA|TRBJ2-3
TGCGCCAGCAGTCAATCCTCCCCCAGCACAGATACGCAGTATTTT
CASSQSSPSTDTQYF
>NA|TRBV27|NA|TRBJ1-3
TGTGCCAGCAGTTTACCCCGCCGAGGAAACACCATATATTTT
CASSLPRRGNTIYF
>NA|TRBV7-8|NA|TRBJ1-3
TGTGCCAGCAGCCGAGGGGATCTGAAAATCTCTGGAAACACCATATATTTT
CASSRGDLKISGNTIYF
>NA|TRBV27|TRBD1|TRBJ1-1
TGTGCCAGCAGTTTACTTTCCGGGACAGAGAACACTGAAGCTTTCTTT
CASSLLSGTENTEAFF
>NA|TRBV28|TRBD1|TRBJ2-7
TGTGCCAGCAGTTTCACACTAACTCTACCCCGGGACAGGGGTAACGAGCAGTACTTC
CASSFTLTLPRDRGNEQYF
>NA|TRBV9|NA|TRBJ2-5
TGTGCCAGCAGCGCCCCCGGTGGGGGGGCCAGGGAGACCCAGTACTTC
CASSAPGGGARETQYF
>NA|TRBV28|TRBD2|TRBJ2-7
TGTGCCAGCGGCCCTAGCGGGAAATTCGGGGAGCAGTACTTC
CASGPSGKFGEQYF